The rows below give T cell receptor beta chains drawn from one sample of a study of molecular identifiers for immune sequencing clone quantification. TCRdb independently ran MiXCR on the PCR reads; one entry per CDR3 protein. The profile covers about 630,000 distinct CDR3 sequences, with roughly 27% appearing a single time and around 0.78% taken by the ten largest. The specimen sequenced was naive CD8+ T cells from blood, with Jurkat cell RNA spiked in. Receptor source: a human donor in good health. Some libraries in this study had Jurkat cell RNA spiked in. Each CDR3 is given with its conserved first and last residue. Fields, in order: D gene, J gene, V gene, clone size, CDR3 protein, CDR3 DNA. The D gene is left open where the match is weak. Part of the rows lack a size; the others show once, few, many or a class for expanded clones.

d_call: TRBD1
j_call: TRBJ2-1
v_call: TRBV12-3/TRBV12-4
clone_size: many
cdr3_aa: CASSMDRGNEQFF
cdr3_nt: TGTGCCAGCAGTATGGACAGGGGGAATGAGCAGTTCTTC

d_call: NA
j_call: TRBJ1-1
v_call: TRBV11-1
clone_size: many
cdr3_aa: CASSYLEQGEAFF
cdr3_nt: TGTGCCAGCAGCTACCTCGAACAGGGTGAAGCTTTCTTT

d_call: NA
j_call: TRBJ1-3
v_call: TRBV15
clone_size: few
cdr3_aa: CATSSAGSVSGNTIYF
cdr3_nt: TGTGCCACCAGCAGTGCTGGGAGCGTCTCTGGAAACACCATATATTTT

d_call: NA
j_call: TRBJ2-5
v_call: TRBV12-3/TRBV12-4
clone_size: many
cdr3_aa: CASSGVTQYF
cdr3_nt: TGTGCCAGCTCTGGGGTGACCCAGTACTTC

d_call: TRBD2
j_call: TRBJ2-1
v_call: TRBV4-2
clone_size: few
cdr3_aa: CASSPQGLEDEQFF
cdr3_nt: TGTGCCAGCAGCCCCCAGGGACTAGAGGATGAGCAGTTCTTC

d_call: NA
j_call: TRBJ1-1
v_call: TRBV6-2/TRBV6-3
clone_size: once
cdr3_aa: CAGSQNTEAFF
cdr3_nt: TGTGCCGGCAGTCAGAACACTGAAGCTTTCTTT

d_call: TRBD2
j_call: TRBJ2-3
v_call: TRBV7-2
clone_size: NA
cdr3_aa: CASNMGAGEEDTQYF
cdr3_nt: TGTGCCAGCAACATGGGAGCGGGAGAGGAGGATACGCAGTATTTT

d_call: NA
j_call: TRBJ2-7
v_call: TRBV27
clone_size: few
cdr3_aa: CASSLSSQTYEQYF
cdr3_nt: TGTGCCAGCAGTTTATCGTCACAGACCTACGAGCAGTACTTC

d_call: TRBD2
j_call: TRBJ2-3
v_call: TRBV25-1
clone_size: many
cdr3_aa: CASMDGTTFTDTQYF
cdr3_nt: TGTGCCAGCATGGACGGGACTACGTTCACAGATACGCAGTATTTT

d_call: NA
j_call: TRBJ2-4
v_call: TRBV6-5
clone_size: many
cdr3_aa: CASSYMPDKNIQYF
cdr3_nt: TGTGCCAGCAGTTACATGCCGGATAAAAACATTCAGTACTTC

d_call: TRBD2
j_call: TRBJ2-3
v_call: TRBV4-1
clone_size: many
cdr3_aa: CASSPASGGDTQYF
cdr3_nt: TGCGCCAGCAGCCCGGCTAGCGGGGGAGATACGCAGTATTTT

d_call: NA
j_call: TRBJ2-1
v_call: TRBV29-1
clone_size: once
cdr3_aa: CSVTKGQITYNEQFF
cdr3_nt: TGCAGCGTTACTAAAGGACAGATTACCTACAATGAGCAGTTCTTC

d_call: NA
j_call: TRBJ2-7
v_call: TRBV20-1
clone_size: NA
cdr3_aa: CSARDQDRPSYEQYF
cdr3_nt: TGCAGTGCTAGAGACCAAGACAGGCCGTCCTACGAGCAGTACTTC

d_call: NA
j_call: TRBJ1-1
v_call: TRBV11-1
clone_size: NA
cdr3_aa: CASSLIWGVNTEAFF
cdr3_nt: TGTGCCAGCAGCTTAATTTGGGGAGTGAACACTGAAGCTTTCTTT

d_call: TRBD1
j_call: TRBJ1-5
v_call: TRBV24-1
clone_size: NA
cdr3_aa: CATSDGTGASGRPQHF
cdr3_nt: TGTGCCACCAGTGATGGGACAGGTGCGTCGGGTCGGCCCCAGCATTTT

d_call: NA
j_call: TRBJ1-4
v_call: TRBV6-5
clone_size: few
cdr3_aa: CASSADPGREIATNEKLFF
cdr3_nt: TGTGCCAGCAGCGCAGACCCGGGACGGGAGATCGCAACTAATGAAAAACTGTTTTTT

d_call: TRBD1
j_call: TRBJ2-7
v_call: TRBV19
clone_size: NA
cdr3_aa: CASSRGTGTGSYEQYF
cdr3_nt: TGTGCCAGTAGTAGAGGGACCGGGACAGGCTCCTACGAGCAGTACTTC

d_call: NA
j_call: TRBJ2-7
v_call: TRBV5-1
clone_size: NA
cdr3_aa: CASSPSGGQLYEQYF
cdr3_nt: TGCGCCAGCAGCCCCTCCGGGGGCCAACTCTACGAGCAGTACTTC

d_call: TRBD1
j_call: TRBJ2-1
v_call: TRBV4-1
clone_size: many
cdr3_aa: CASSQEDRAYNEQFF
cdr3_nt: TGCGCCAGCAGCCAGGAGGACAGGGCCTACAATGAGCAGTTCTTC

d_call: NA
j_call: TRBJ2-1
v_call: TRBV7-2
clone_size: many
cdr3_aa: CASRARGYNEQFF
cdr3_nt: TGTGCCAGCAGAGCGCGGGGTTACAATGAGCAGTTCTTC

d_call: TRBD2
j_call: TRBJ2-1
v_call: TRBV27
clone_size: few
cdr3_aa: CASSLSLAGANEQFF
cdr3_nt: TGTGCCAGCAGCCTATCTCTAGCGGGGGCTAATGAGCAGTTCTTC

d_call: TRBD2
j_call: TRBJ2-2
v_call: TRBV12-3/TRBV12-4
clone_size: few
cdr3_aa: CASSGGLAGVTGELFF
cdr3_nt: TGTGCCAGCAGTGGGGGACTAGCTGGGGTTACCGGGGAGCTGTTTTTT

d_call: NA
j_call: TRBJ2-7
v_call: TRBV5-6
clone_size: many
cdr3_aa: CASSLMGREQYF
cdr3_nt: TGTGCCAGCAGCTTGATGGGTCGGGAGCAGTACTTC

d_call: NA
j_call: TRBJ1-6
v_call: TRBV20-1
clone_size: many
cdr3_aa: CSAVDRNSYNSPLHF
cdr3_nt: TGCAGTGCTGTTGACAGAAACTCCTATAATTCACCCCTCCACTTT

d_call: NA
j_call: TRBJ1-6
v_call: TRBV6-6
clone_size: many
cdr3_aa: CASSYPGVVLTHSPLHF
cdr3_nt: TGTGCCAGCAGTTACCCGGGGGTAGTTCTGACCCATTCACCCCTCCACTTT

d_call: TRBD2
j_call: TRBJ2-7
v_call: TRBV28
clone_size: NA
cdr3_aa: CASSQAGSRYEQYF
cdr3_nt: TGTGCCAGCAGTCAAGCGGGAAGTCGATACGAGCAGTACTTC

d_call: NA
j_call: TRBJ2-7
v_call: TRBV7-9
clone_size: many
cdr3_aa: CASSFPLARSYEQYF
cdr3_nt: TGTGCCAGCAGCTTTCCCCTAGCGCGGTCCTACGAGCAGTACTTC

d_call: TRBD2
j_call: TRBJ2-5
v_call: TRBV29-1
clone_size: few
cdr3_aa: CSVEEAGDRRETQYF
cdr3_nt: TGCAGCGTTGAAGAGGCGGGGGACCGGAGGGAGACCCAGTACTTC

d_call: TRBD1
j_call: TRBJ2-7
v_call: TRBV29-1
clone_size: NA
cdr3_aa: CSVEEAGQGTYEQYF
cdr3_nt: TGCAGCGTTGAAGAGGCGGGACAGGGGACCTACGAGCAGTACTTC

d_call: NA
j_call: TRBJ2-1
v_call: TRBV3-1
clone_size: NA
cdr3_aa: CASSHDDSYNEQFF
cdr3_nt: TGTGCCAGCAGTCATGACGACTCCTACAATGAGCAATTCTTC

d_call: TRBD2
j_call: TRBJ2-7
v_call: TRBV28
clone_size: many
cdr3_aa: CASSFRLAGGPGYF
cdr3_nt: TGTGCCAGCAGTTTCAGGCTAGCGGGAGGCCCCGGGTACTTC

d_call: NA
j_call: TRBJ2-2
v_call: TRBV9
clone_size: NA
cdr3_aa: CASTTYKTNTGELFF
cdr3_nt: TGTGCCAGCACCACCTATAAGACGAACACCGGGGAGCTGTTTTTT

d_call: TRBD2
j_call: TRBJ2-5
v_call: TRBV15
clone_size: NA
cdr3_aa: CATSRSLRGAAQETQYF
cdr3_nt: TGTGCCACCAGCAGGTCCTTGCGGGGGGCCGCCCAAGAGACCCAGTACTTC

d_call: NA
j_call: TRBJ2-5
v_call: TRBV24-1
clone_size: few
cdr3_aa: CASTTGGQDTQYF
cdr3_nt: TGTGCTAGCACGACTGGGGGCCAAGACACCCAGTACTTT

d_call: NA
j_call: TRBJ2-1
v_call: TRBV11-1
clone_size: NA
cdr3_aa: CASSSATRGLVDEQFF
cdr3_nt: TGTGCCAGCAGCTCCGCGACTAGGGGCCTGGTGGATGAGCAGTTCTTC

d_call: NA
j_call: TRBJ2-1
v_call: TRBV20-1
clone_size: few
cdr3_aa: CSAIGTQGNEQFF
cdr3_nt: TGCAGTGCTATAGGGACCCAGGGCAATGAGCAGTTCTTC

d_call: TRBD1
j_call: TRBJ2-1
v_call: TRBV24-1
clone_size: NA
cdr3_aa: CATSERGREQFF
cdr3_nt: TGTGCCACCAGTGAAAGGGGGCGTGAGCAGTTCTTC

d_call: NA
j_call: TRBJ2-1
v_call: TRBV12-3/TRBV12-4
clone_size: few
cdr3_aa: CASSLHWRSYNEQFF
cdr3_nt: TGTGCCAGCAGTTTACACTGGAGGTCTTACAATGAGCAGTTCTTC

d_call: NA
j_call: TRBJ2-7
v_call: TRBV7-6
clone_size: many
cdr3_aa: CASSPDSVSYEQYF
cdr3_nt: TGTGCCAGCAGCCCAGACAGCGTCTCCTACGAGCAGTACTTC

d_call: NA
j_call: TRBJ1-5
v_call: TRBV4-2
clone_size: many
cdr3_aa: CASSQEVQGTGNQPQHF
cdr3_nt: TGTGCCAGCAGCCAAGAGGTTCAGGGAACTGGCAATCAGCCCCAGCATTTT

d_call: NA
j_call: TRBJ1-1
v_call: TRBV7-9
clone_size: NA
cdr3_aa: CASSPRSGMEGTEALF
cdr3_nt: TGTGCGAGCAGCCCCCGATCTGGGATGGAGGGGACTGAAGCTCTCTTT

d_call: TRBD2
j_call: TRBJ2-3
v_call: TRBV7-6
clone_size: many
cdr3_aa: CASSFGGGAADTQYF
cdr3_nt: TGTGCCAGCAGCTTCGGCGGGGGGGCAGCAGATACGCAGTATTTT

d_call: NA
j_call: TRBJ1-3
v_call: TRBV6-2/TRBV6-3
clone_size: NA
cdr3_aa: CASSYLGFSGNTIYF
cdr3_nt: TGTGCCAGCAGTTACCTGGGCTTCTCTGGAAACACCATATATTTT

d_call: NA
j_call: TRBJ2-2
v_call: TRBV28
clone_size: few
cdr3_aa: CASSPAGGLDTGELFF
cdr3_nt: TGTGCCAGCAGCCCCGCCGGTGGGTTGGACACCGGGGAGCTGTTTTTT

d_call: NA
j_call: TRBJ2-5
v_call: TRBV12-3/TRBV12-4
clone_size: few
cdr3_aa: CASSFVFETQYF
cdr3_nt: TGTGCCAGCAGTTTTGTTTTTGAGACCCAGTACTTC

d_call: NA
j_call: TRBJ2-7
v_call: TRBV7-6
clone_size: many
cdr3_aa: CASSGMALQEQYF
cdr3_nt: TGTGCCAGCAGCGGAATGGCGTTACAGGAGCAGTACTTC

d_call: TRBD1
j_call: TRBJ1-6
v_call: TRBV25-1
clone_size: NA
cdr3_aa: CASSFTGDSPLHF
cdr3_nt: TGTGCCAGCAGTTTTACAGGGGATTCACCCCTCCACTTT

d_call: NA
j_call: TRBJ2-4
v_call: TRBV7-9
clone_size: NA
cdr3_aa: CASSQRAGLAKNIQYF
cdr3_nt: TGTGCCAGCAGCCAACGGGCAGGGTTAGCCAAAAACATTCAGTACTTC

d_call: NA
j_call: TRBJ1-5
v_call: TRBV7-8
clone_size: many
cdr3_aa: CASSLGRTVNQPQHF
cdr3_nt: TGTGCCAGCAGCTTAGGTCGGACAGTAAATCAGCCCCAGCATTTT

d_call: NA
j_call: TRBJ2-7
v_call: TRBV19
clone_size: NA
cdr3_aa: CATAAQSSYEQYF
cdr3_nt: TGTGCCACGGCAGCTCAGAGCTCCTACGAGCAGTACTTC

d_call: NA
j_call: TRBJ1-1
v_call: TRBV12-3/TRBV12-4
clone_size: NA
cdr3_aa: CASTWNTEAFF
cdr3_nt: TGTGCCAGCACCTGGAACACTGAAGCTTTCTTT

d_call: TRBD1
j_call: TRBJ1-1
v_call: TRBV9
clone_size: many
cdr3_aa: CASSYGQGAGRTEAFF
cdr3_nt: TGTGCCAGCAGTTACGGACAGGGGGCAGGGCGCACTGAAGCTTTCTTT

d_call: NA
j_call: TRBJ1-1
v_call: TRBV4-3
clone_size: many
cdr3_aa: CASSHGTQTNTEAFF
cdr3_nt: TGCGCCAGCAGCCATGGGACCCAAACGAACACTGAAGCTTTCTTT